In this sample, the clone carrying this TCR beta chain turned up a few times. Beta-chain TCR CDR3 regions were amplified from RNA transcripts. HTBI primers were used in a first-round RT-PCR, which preceded a second-round multiplex PCR. MiXCR, run by TCRdb on the multiplex PCR reads, gives a single entry per CDR3 protein. The data contain under 800,000 distinct CDR3 sequences, 22% of them singletons. The CDR3 is made up of 12 amino acids. Trimming left V 5 bases short and J 8 bases short, with 12 bases between. The data are from a study of Graves' ophthalmopathy and Graves' hyperthyroidism. The diagnosis was founded upon clinical symptoms, serum thyroxine, TRAb, thyroid ultrasound and orbital computed tomography. What supplied the PBMCs was 7.5 to 10 ml of fresh peripheral blood.

The rearrangement links TRBV12-3 or TRBV12-4 to TRBJ1-2; D call uncertain. Sequencing was performed on peripheral blood. The TCR was taken from a woman aged 18-29 years with stable Graves' hyperthyroidism. Some clones in this sample may be carry-over from other donors' samples. CDR3 sequence reads: CASSPTWGGYTF. Here the CDR3 DNA reads TGTGCCAGCAGTCCCACCTGGGGAGGCTACACCTTC.